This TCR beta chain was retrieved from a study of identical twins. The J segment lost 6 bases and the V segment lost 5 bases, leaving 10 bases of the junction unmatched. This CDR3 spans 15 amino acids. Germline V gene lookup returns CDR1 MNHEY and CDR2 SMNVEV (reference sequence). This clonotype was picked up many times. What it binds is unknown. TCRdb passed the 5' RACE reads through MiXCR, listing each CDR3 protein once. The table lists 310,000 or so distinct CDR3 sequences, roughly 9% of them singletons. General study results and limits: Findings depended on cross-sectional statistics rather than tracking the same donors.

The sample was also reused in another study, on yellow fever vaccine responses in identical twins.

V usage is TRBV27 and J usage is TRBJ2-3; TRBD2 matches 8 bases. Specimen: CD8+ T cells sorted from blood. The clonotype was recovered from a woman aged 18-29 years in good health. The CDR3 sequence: CASSPGRGGMDTQYF. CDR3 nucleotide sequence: TGTGCCAGCAGTCCCGGACGGGGGGGGATGGATACGCAGTATTTT.